Listed here are 20 T cell receptor beta chains from one sample, sequenced in a study of cytomegalovirus exposure and HLA in healthy donors. The PCR was carried out with 60 Vbeta primers and 13 Jbeta primers. The assay was immunoSEQ multiplex PCR, and TCRdb's table has in-frame clones only and misses some. The sample has 140,000 to 150,000 clones; around a tenth are singletons. Sample: PBMCs. The receptors come from a male donor in good health and CMV-seronegative.

J is TRBJ2-7 and V is TRBV7-9; 8 positions agree with TRBD2. Looked up from germline, CDR1 is SEHNR and CDR2 is FQNEAQ (reference sequence). J gave up 2 bases and V 5 bases, and 14 bases lay outside the gene matches. The CDR3 contains 17 residues. CDR3 in amino acids: CASSANPGGRRTYEQYF. The DNA of the CDR3 is TGTGCCAGCAGCGCCAACCCGGGGGGGCGTAGAACCTACGAGCAGTACTTC.

The chain is built from TRBV28 and TRBJ1-2; possibly TRBD1 for D (6 bases). Germline loops: CDR1 MDHEN, CDR2 SYDVKM. The V and J ends lost 3 bases and 0 bases respectively, with 8 bases between them. This CDR3 region has 14 residues. The CDR3 protein is CASSFRGPNYGYTF. The CDR3 nucleotides read TGTGCCAGCAGTTTCAGGGGACCTAACTATGGCTACACCTTC.

This sequence joins TRBV2 and TRBJ1-5; 7 nucleotides line up with TRBD1. CDR1 and CDR2 (germline): SNHLY, FYNNEI. J was trimmed by 1 base and V by 6 bases; bases with no gene match: 6. The CDR3 length is 15 residues. CDR3 in amino acids: CASSVGQVSNQPQHF. The CDR3 DNA sequence: TGTGCCAGCAGCGTCGGACAGGTGAGCAATCAGCCCCAGCATTTT.

The V call is TRBV2, the J call TRBJ2-1; 7 positions match TRBD2. Trimming at V came to 3 bases and at J to 2 bases, leaving 4 bases not matched to a gene. Germline V gene lookup returns CDR1 SNHLY and CDR2 FYNNEI. The CDR3 contains 15 residues. This CDR3 is CASSETREPYNEQFF. CDR3 coding DNA: TGTGCCAGCAGTGAGACGCGGGAGCCCTACAATGAGCAGTTCTTC. The variable domain in full, with the rest retrieved from reference TRBV2 and TRBJ2-1, is EPEVTQTPSHQVTQMGQEVILRCVPISNHLYFYWYRQILGQKVEFLVSFYNNEISEKSEIFDDQFSVERPDGSNFTLKIRSTKLEDSAMYFCASSETREPYNEQFFGPGTRLTVL.

V usage is TRBV28 and J usage is TRBJ2-1; D may be TRBD1 (5 bases). The V end was cut by 3 bases, the J end by 3 bases, with 12 bases between. The length of the CDR3 is 15 residues. The V gene's germline CDR1 is MDHEN and CDR2 SYDVKM. Written as DNA, the CDR3 is TGTGCCAGCAGTTTTAGCCGACAGATCTACAATGAGCAGTTCTTC. It yields the protein CASSFSRQIYNEQFF.

Concerning this clone itself: Within the sample, other DNA sequences also encode this same CDR3. This chain links TRBV28 with TRBJ1-3; D remains unclear. In germline, CDR1 is MDHEN, CDR2 SYDVKM. The V end lost 5 bases, the J end lost 0 bases, and 5 bases lay between the germline ends. The CDR3 covers 13 residues. The CDR3 loop is CASSLSSGNTIYF. Written as DNA, the CDR3 is TGTGCCAGCAGTCTTTCCTCTGGAAACACCATATATTTT.

This chain connects TRBV6-6 to TRBJ2-1, with 10 nucleotides matching TRBD1. CDR1 is MNHNY and CDR2 is SVGAGI in the germline V gene (reference sequence). The trim removed 5 bases at V and 7 bases at J, leaving 11 bases unmatched. This CDR3 comprises 16 residues. CDR3 nucleotide sequence: TGTGCCAGCAGTAAAGACAGGGGGCTGATATTGAATGAGCAGTTCTTC. This gives the protein CASSKDRGLILNEQFF.

This clone was seen a handful of times. V usage is TRBV6-6 and J usage is TRBJ1-1; 7 bases agree with TRBD1. The V segment lost 5 bases and the J segment 0 bases; nucleotides outside the gene matches: 0. In germline, CDR1 is MNHNY, CDR2 SVGAGI (reference sequence). This CDR3 is built from 13 residues. Written as DNA, the CDR3 is TGTGCCAGCAGTGACAGGGTGAACACTGAAGCTTTCTTT. Translating it yields CASSDRVNTEAFF.

V usage is TRBV9 and J usage is TRBJ2-2; D not resolved. Trimming left V 6 bases short and J 0 bases short, with 6 bases between. From germline, CDR1 is SGDLS and CDR2 YYNGEE. CDR3 length: 13 residues. CDR3 amino acids: CASTFSNTGELFF. For the CDR3, the DNA is TGTGCCAGCACATTTTCGAACACCGGGGAGCTGTTTTTT.

This clone was counted a few times. The genes are TRBV10-3 and TRBJ2-7; D perhaps matches TRBD2 (6 bases). The CDR3 runs to 15 residues. The V gene's germline CDR1 is ENHRY and CDR2 SYGVKD. The V and J ends lost 3 bases and 5 bases respectively, with 17 bases between them. The CDR3 sequence: CAISDFQGLADEQYF. In nucleotides, the CDR3 is TGTGCCATCAGTGATTTCCAGGGACTCGCGGACGAGCAGTACTTC.

This clone was observed a few times. V is TRBV6-1 and J is TRBJ2-3, with TRBD1 as a possible D gene (5 bases). The CDR3 consists of 13 residues. Trimming cost V 3 bases and J 4 bases, with 8 bases left between them. Germline CDR1 is MNHNS and CDR2 is SASEGT. The DNA for the CDR3 is TGTGCCAGCAGTGAGCAGGGTTCAGATACGCAGTATTTT. This sequence encodes CASSEQGSDTQYF.

The table lists this clone with a few counts. This chain joins TRBV4-1 and TRBJ1-6; the match to TRBD1 covers 8 bases. J lost 6 bases, V lost 0 bases, and 10 bases had no gene match. Germline V gene sequence: CDR1 MGHRA, CDR2 YSYEKL. The CDR3 runs 18 residues. Here the CDR3 reads CASSQEGQGGLGNSPLHF. The CDR3 DNA is TGCGCCAGCAGCCAAGAAGGACAGGGAGGGCTTGGTAATTCACCCCTCCACTTT.

This clone was seen a handful of times. The chain links TRBV30 to TRBJ1-1, with 10 bases matching TRBD1. Looked up from germline, CDR1 is GTSNPN and CDR2 is SVGIG (reference sequence). Germline trimming cut 5 bases from V and 0 bases from J; bases unmatched to any gene: 3. This CDR3 is 14 amino acids long. CDR3 sequence reads: CAWGTGVMNTEAFF. In DNA, the CDR3 is TGTGCCTGGGGGACAGGGGTCATGAACACTGAAGCTTTCTTT. Using reference TRBV30 and TRBJ1-1 for the parts outside the CDR3, the full variable domain is SQTIHQWPATLVQPVGSPLSLECTVEGTSNPNLYWYRQAAGRGLQLLFYSVGIGQISSEVPQNLSASRPQDRQFILSSKKLLLSDSGFYLCAWGTGVMNTEAFFGQGTRLTVV.

This chain connects TRBV7-3 to TRBJ2-7; 7 bases map to TRBD2. V lost 4 bases and J lost 0; bases outside the gene matches: 3. Germline V gene data show CDR1 as SGHTA and CDR2 as FQGTGA. This CDR3 is built from 14 residues. The CDR3 coding sequence is TGTGCCAGCAGCTCGGTAGCGGGCTCCTACGAGCAGTACTTC. Its protein is CASSSVAGSYEQYF.

This clone was counted only a few times. This chain connects TRBV5-1 to TRBJ2-1, with 9 bases lining up with TRBD2. The V gene end was trimmed by 0 bases and the J gene end by 1 base; junction bases not matched to a gene: 5. CDR1 SGHRS and CDR2 YFSETQ come from the germline V gene. The CDR3 is 17 residues long. The CDR3 DNA follows: TGCGCCAGCAGCTTGGTCGGGACTAGCCGGTCCTACAATGAGCAGTTCTTC. Its translation is CASSLVGTSRSYNEQFF. Full variable domain (outside the CDR3, taken from reference TRBV5-1 and TRBJ2-1): KAGVTQTPRYLIKTRGQQVTLSCSPISGHRSVSWYQQTPGQGLQFLFEYFSETQRNKGNFPGRFSGRQFSNSRSEMNVSTLELGDSALYLCASSLVGTSRSYNEQFFGPGTRLTVL.

This clone came up a few times. This rearrangement joins TRBV5-4 to TRBJ1-1, with 8 bases that match TRBD1. There are 13 residues in the CDR3. The germline V gene has CDR1 SGHNT and CDR2 YYREEE (reference sequence). J was trimmed by 6 bases and V by 2 bases; bases with no gene match: 3. The CDR3 DNA reads TGTGCCAGCAGCTTCGACAGGGGCGCTGAAGCTTTCTTT. Translation gives CASSFDRGAEAFF.

The chain's CDR3 is CASSLLNQPQHF. The CDR3 bases are TGTGCCAGCAGCCTACTGAATCAGCCCCAGCATTTT. V gene TRBV7-2 combines with J gene TRBJ1-5; no firm D call. The CDR3 is 12 residues long. The V and J ends lost 5 bases and 4 bases respectively, with 6 bases between them. Germline V gene lookup returns CDR1 SGHTA and CDR2 FQGNSA.

This clone occurred a few times. The genes are TRBV27 and TRBJ2-7; D is undetermined. The CDR3 runs 13 residues. Germline V gene sequence: CDR1 MNHEY, CDR2 SMNVEV (reference sequence). Trimming took 0 bases from V and 6 from J, leaving 9 bases between them. The CDR3 DNA sequence: TGTGCCAGCAGTTTATCGAGAGCAAGCGAGCAGTACTTC. This gives the protein CASSLSRASEQYF.

In its sample, this clone was seen a few times. This sequence joins TRBV7-9 and TRBJ1-1; D not resolved. The V end lost 2 bases, the J end lost 7 bases, and 11 bases lay between the germline ends. Germline assignment: CDR1 SEHNR and CDR2 FQNEAQ (reference sequence). The CDR3 has 13 amino acids. CDR3 coding DNA: TGTGCCAGCAGCTTAAGGCAGGCTGGTGAAGCTTTCTTT. Translation gives CASSLRQAGEAFF.

There are a few counts of this clone. The V call is TRBV29-1, the J call TRBJ2-2; TRBD1 matches 8 bases. The V segment lost 3 bases and the J segment 5 bases; nucleotides outside the gene matches: 8. In germline, CDR1 is SQVTM, CDR2 ANQGSEA. There are 15 residues in the CDR3. The CDR3 reads CSVDLRTGRTGELFF. CDR3 bases: TGCAGCGTTGATCTCCGGACAGGGCGGACCGGGGAGCTGTTTTTT.